Given below is one T cell receptor (beta chain) in context. Assay: immunoSEQ multiplex PCR; the TCRdb copy retains only in-frame clones and omits some. The sample contains 500,000 to 750,000 clones, 88% of which appear only once. The data originate from a study of shared T cell receptors in the human thymus. Germline loops: CDR1 SGHRS, CDR2 YFSETQ. The trim removed 0 bases at V and 2 bases at J, leaving 9 bases unmatched. The length of the CDR3 is 17 residues. These data were also filed under a second study, of human thymus T cells. That work contributes: Corrective heart surgery yielded the resections from which the thymus tissue came. Apparent skewing of V and J gene usage characterized both thymic and blood repertoires. Unrelated individuals reportedly shared highly overlapping thymic TCR repertoires.

Material: thymocytes. The TCR sequence derives from a boy less than two years old with a congenital heart defect. The chain has TRBV5-1 and TRBJ1-2; TRBD1 matches at 8 bases. CDR3 protein: CASSLAGAGGANYGYTF. Here the CDR3 DNA reads TGCGCCAGCAGCTTGGCTGGGGCAGGGGGCGCCAACTATGGCTACACCTTC.